These 25 T cell receptor beta chains were sequenced from one sample in a study of cytomegalovirus exposure and HLA in healthy donors. The primer mix had 60 Vbeta and 13 Jbeta primers. Sequenced by immunoSEQ multiplex PCR; TCRdb stores in-frame clones only, minus some. The data hold 85,000 to 130,000 clones, with about 79% observed a single time. Sequenced material: PBMCs. These TCRs come from a female donor in good health and CMV-seropositive.

The rearrangement uses TRBV6-1 and TRBJ2-3; TRBD2 matches 7 bases. Germline V gives CDR1 MNHNS, CDR2 SASEGT. Trimming took 4 bases from V and 0 from J; bases not matched to a gene: 4. CDR3 length: 15 residues. As DNA, the CDR3 is TGTGCCAGCAGTGGGAGTAGCGGGAGCACAGATACGCAGTATTTT. Translated: CASSGSSGSTDTQYF.

The chain couples TRBV19 to TRBJ1-2, with D unresolved. The ends were cut back, 0 bases at V and 2 bases at J, with 7 bases in the middle. Germline V CDR1 and CDR2: LNHDA, SQIVND (reference sequence). The CDR3 is 14 amino acids. The CDR3 region has the DNA TGTGCCAGTAGTATAGAGACGGGAAACTATGGCTACACCTTC. It translates to CASSIETGNYGYTF.

The chain's CDR3 is CAWRLAGGTYEQYF. DNA for the CDR3: TGTGCCTGGAGACTAGCGGGGGGTACCTACGAGCAGTACTTC. The gene calls are TRBV30 and TRBJ2-7; the match to TRBD2 covers 12 bases. V was clipped by 3 bases and J by 2 bases; unmatched bases: 2. The germline V gene encodes CDR1 GTSNPN and CDR2 SVGIG (reference sequence). There are 14 residues in the CDR3.

V usage is TRBV2 and J usage is TRBJ2-5; the match to TRBD2 covers 10 bases. The CDR3 has 15 amino acids. The germline gives CDR1 SNHLY, CDR2 FYNNEI. After removal of 6 bases from V and 1 base from J, the junction contained 5 bases not matched to a gene. In DNA, the CDR3 is TGTGCCAGCAGAAGGGGACTAGCGAGCCAAGAGACCCAGTACTTC. It translates to CASRRGLASQETQYF.

The chain links TRBV7-9 to TRBJ2-7; TRBD2 matches 9 bases. With V trimmed by 5 bases and J by 0 bases, 5 bases remained unmatched. This CDR3 is built from 15 residues. From germline, CDR1 is SEHNR and CDR2 FQNEAQ (reference sequence). The CDR3 region has the DNA TGTGCCAGCAGCACGACTAGCGGTTCCTCCTACGAGCAGTACTTC. Its translation is CASSTTSGSSYEQYF. Full variable domain (rest looked up from reference TRBV7-9 and TRBJ2-7): DTGVSQNPRHKITKRGQNVTFRCDPISEHNRLYWYRQTLGQGPEFLTYFQNEAQLEKSRLLSDRFSAERPKGSFSTLEIQRTEQGDSAMYLCASSTTSGSSYEQYFGPGTRLTVT.

This clone was recorded a few times. The J gene is TRBJ1-1, the V gene TRBV5-6; TRBD1 agrees at 7 bases. In germline, CDR1 is SGHDT, CDR2 YYEEEE. V lost 3 bases to trimming and J lost 4 bases; unmatched junction nucleotides: 0. The CDR3 covers 12 residues. CDR3 bases: TGTGCCAGCAGCTACAGGGGCACTGAAGCTTTCTTT. The encoded protein is CASSYRGTEAFF.

This clone was counted only a few times. The chain is built from TRBV6-1 and TRBJ2-2, with a possible D match to TRBD2 (5 bases). The CDR3 has 12 amino acids. Germline V gives CDR1 MNHNS, CDR2 SASEGT. V was trimmed by 7 bases and J by 4 bases, leaving 7 bases between them. The CDR3 DNA sequence: TGTGCCAGCAAGAGCGGCACCGGGGAGCTGTTTTTT. As protein: CASKSGTGELFF.

Note on this clone: One end of the junction fails to match germline, which may point to a read error. This chain links TRBV10-1 with TRBJ2-7, with D unclear. The CDR3 consists of 14 residues. CDR1 is WNHNN and CDR2 is SYGVQD in the germline V gene (reference sequence). CDR3: CASRDMALPYEQYF. The CDR3, as DNA: TGCGCCAGCCGTGACATGGCTTTACCCTACGAGCAGTACTTC.

The J gene is TRBJ2-3, the V gene TRBV10-2, with TRBD2 matching 11 bases. The CDR3 sequence is 15 residues long. J was trimmed by 4 bases and V by 4 bases; bases with no gene match: 4. Germline V gene lookup returns CDR1 WSHSY and CDR2 SAAADI. The CDR3 region has the DNA TGCGCCAGCAGTGGAGCTAGCGGGGGGTCAGATACGCAGTATTTT. It encodes CASSGASGGSDTQYF.

The chain carries TRBV6-5 and TRBJ2-1; 7 nucleotides align to TRBD1. The germline CDR1 and CDR2 sequences are MNHEY and SVGAGI. V shed 6 bases, J shed 3 bases, and the junction held 8 bases outside the gene matches. The CDR3 length is 15 residues. CDR3 sequence (DNA): TGTGCCAGCAGGATTGAGGGGGCAGGCTACAATGAGCAGTTCTTC. It translates to CASRIEGAGYNEQFF.

The chain joins TRBV19 to TRBJ2-2, with TRBD2 as a possible D gene (5 bases). The CDR3 spans 13 residues. The germline V gene encodes CDR1 LNHDA and CDR2 SQIVND (reference sequence). Trimming cost V 5 bases and J 5 bases, with 9 bases left between them. CDR3 region: CASSLTGTGELFF. The CDR3 nucleotides read TGTGCCAGTAGTTTGACGGGGACCGGGGAGCTGTTTTTT.

The rearrangement joins TRBV7-9 to TRBJ2-4, with TRBD1 identical over 7 bases. Germline-derived CDR1 and CDR2 are SEHNR and FQNEAQ (reference sequence). J gave up 1 base and V 3 bases, and 0 bases lay outside the gene matches. This CDR3 has 14 residues. The CDR3 is CASSLTGAKNIQYF. The CDR3 coding sequence is TGTGCCAGCAGCTTGACAGGGGCCAAAAACATTCAGTACTTC.

The chain carries TRBV7-9 and TRBJ1-3; 10 nucleotides align to TRBD1. The ends lost 7 bases at V and 0 bases at J; junction bases unmatched: 12. CDR1 is SEHNR and CDR2 is FQNEAQ in the germline V gene (reference sequence). The CDR3 has 18 residues. The DNA of the CDR3 is TGTGCCAGCAACCCCTGGACAGGGGGAATTTTCTCTGGAAACACCATATATTTT. As protein: CASNPWTGGIFSGNTIYF.

The V gene is TRBV18, the J gene TRBJ2-3; D might be TRBD2 (6 bases). This CDR3 has 16 amino acids. V lost 2 bases and J 2 bases, leaving 14 bases between the germline ends. Germline CDR1 reads KGHSH; CDR2 reads LQKENI. The CDR3: CASSPGISGYTDTQYF. The CDR3 nucleotides read TGTGCCAGCTCACCAGGGATTAGCGGATACACAGATACGCAGTATTTT.

Details on this clone: Other DNA variants within this sample encode the same CDR3. The chain recombines TRBV29-1 with TRBJ2-7; no clear D. The CDR3 consists of 11 residues. Looked up from germline, CDR1 is SQVTM and CDR2 is ANQGSEA. V was pared by 2 bases and J by 3 bases, with 5 bases between. The CDR3 DNA reads as TGCAGCGTTGAATCGGGCTACGAGCAGTACTTC. This gives the protein CSVESGYEQYF.

The V gene is TRBV11-2, the J gene TRBJ1-1; D gene unclear. Germline CDR1 reads SGHAT; CDR2 reads FQNNGV. V was shortened by 3 bases and J by 1 base, with 6 bases between the two germline ends. This CDR3 is 13 amino acids long. The CDR3 sequence: CASSLSQNTEAFF. The CDR3 DNA reads TGTGCCAGCAGCTTGTCCCAGAACACTGAAGCTTTCTTT.

V usage is TRBV19 and J usage is TRBJ2-7; the match to TRBD2 covers 12 bases. The CDR3 covers 14 residues. The germline CDR1 and CDR2 sequences are LNHDA and SQIVND (reference sequence). Unmatched junction bases numbered 6, after V lost 6 bases and J lost 6 bases. The CDR3 nucleotides read TGTGCCAGTAGCGAGACTAGCGGGAGTAGCGAGCAGTACTTC. Its protein product is CASSETSGSSEQYF.

The V gene is TRBV7-8, the J gene TRBJ1-1; 7 bases map to TRBD1. There are 16 residues in the CDR3. Germline CDR1 is SGHVS and CDR2 is FQNEAQ. Germline trimming cut 4 bases from V and 8 bases from J; bases unmatched to any gene: 16. The CDR3 DNA reads as TGTGCCAGCAGCTCGCCCCGTCCGACAGGGAGCGGAGAAGCTTTCTTT. Translating it yields CASSSPRPTGSGEAFF.

V gene TRBV6-5 combines with J gene TRBJ1-1; 7 bases are a match to TRBD1. Germline V lookup: CDR1 MNHEY, CDR2 SVGAGI. With 8 bases clipped from V and 1 base from J, the junction kept 10 bases outside the gene matches. The CDR3 spans 15 residues. For the CDR3, the DNA is TGTGCCAGCCACCGTCCCCAGGGGGGGAACACTGAAGCTTTCTTT. Translating it yields CASHRPQGGNTEAFF.

The chain joins TRBV6-6 to TRBJ1-1, with no clear D. Germline values: CDR1 MNHNY, CDR2 SVGAGI (reference sequence). Between the trimmed V and J ends, which lost 7 bases and 3 bases, there was a span of 3 bases. CDR3 length equals 10 residues. Here the CDR3 reads CASTDTEAFF. In DNA, the CDR3 is TGTGCCAGCACGGACACTGAAGCTTTCTTT.

The gene calls are TRBV6-5 and TRBJ2-7; TRBD1 might be the D (6 bases). The germline V gene has CDR1 MNHEY and CDR2 SVGAGI. This CDR3 has 14 residues. V lost 6 bases, J lost 2 bases, and 14 bases lay in between. The CDR3: CASRPWDTPYEQYF. CDR3 in DNA: TGTGCCAGCAGACCCTGGGACACCCCCTACGAGCAGTACTTC.

This clone was seen a handful of times. Written as DNA, the CDR3 is TGTGCCAGCAGCGTAGGTGGCAGGGGGCAGGAGACCCAGTACTTC. This sequence encodes CASSVGGRGQETQYF. The chain couples TRBV9 to TRBJ2-5; TRBD1 matches at 8 bases. Germline values: CDR1 SGDLS, CDR2 YYNGEE. The CDR3 totals 15 residues. V trimming: 0 bases; J trimming: 5 bases; junction bases outside the gene matches: 6.

The CDR3 spells CASSLQGDEQYF. CDR3 in DNA: TGTGCCAGCAGTTTACAGGGGGACGAGCAGTACTTC. The chain carries TRBV6-5 and TRBJ2-7; TRBD1 matches at 8 bases. The CDR3 has 12 amino acids. J was trimmed by 5 bases and V by 4 bases; bases with no gene match: 1. Germline CDR1 MNHEY, CDR2 SVGAGI.

This clone was counted a few times. Additional DNA sequences in this sample encode the identical CDR3. V gene TRBV5-1 combines with J gene TRBJ2-2, with no clear D. V lost 0 bases and J 6 bases, leaving 9 bases between the germline ends. Germline V gene sequence: CDR1 SGHRS, CDR2 YFSETQ. The CDR3 sequence is 14 residues long. CDR3 loop: CASSLERVPGELFF. DNA for the CDR3: TGCGCCAGCAGCTTGGAACGGGTGCCCGGGGAGCTGTTTTTT.

The V gene is TRBV6-1, the J gene TRBJ1-5; 8 bases fit TRBD1. Germline assignment: CDR1 MNHNS and CDR2 SASEGT. This CDR3 spans 18 amino acids. V was clipped by 5 bases and J by 0 bases; unmatched bases: 12. The CDR3 here is CASSQGVTGVYSNQPQHF. DNA for the CDR3: TGTGCCAGCAGTCAAGGGGTGACAGGGGTTTATAGCAATCAGCCCCAGCATTTT.